The 16 T cell receptor beta chains below come from one sample, sequenced in a study of T-cell memory formation after mild COVID-19 (dated by TCRdb to about 2021). Library preparation was by 5' RACE. Sequencing was carried out with an Illumina NovaSeq 6000. TCRdb handled the public reads itself, with Q25 trimming in fastp and clone calling in MiXCR, and kept productive beta chains. Rows matching on CDR3 protein sequence are summarized as one entry with the most common DNA and genes. This sample is represented by about 390,000 distinct CDR3 sequences; roughly 15% of them were singletons. Around a fifth of the sample comes from the top ten. The sequenced sample consisted of PBMCs or a T cell subset sorted from them (not recorded which). The origin of the receptors is a man aged 18 to 29 who had mild COVID-19 (a few samples of this study predate the infection). The sample titles of this study are shuffled in the database, so cell type and time point are left out; the donor was told from shared clones.

Ten or more counts support this clonotype. The chain has TRBV28 and TRBJ2-7, with D perhaps TRBD1 (5 bases). V dropped 5 bases and J dropped 6 bases, with 14 bases sitting between them. Germline loops: CDR1 MDHEN, CDR2 SYDVKM. This CDR3 has 13 residues. The CDR3 loop reads CASSPGISFEQYV. CDR3 nucleotides: TGTGCCAGCAGTCCAGGGATCTCATTCGAGCAGTACGTC.

This clonotype was counted between two and nine times. This sequence joins TRBV4-3 and TRBJ2-5, with TRBD2 identical over 9 bases. The CDR3 loop spans 18 amino acids. Germline CDR1 is LGHNA and CDR2 is YSLEER. With V trimmed by 3 bases and J by 4 bases, 15 bases remained unmatched. Written as DNA, the CDR3 is TGCGCCAGCAGCCAGATGGGCATGGGGACTAGCTTTGGAGAGACCCAGTACTTC. It codes for CASSQMGMGTSFGETQYF.

There are a few counts of this clonotype. The rearrangement joins TRBV10-3 to TRBJ2-7; the match to TRBD2 covers 14 bases. Per the germline V gene, CDR1 is ENHRY and CDR2 is SYGVKD. The CDR3 covers 14 residues. The trim removed 8 bases at V and 5 bases at J, leaving 5 bases unmatched. As DNA, the CDR3 is TGTGCCATCGCCCGGACTAGCGGGGGGCACGAGCAGTACTTC. It is translated as CAIARTSGGHEQYF.

The chain carries TRBV27 and TRBJ2-7; TRBD1 matches 9 bases. Trimming took 5 bases from V and 6 from J; bases not matched to a gene: 11. Germline values: CDR1 MNHEY, CDR2 SMNVEV (reference sequence). The CDR3 runs to 15 residues. The CDR3 region is CASSPPNRGPGEQYF. CDR3 in DNA: TGTGCCAGCAGTCCGCCAAACAGGGGGCCAGGCGAGCAGTACTTC.

This chain uses TRBV9 with TRBJ1-1; D is unresolved. V gave up 3 bases and J gave up 3 bases, with 9 bases separating them. This CDR3 contains 13 residues. CDR1 and CDR2 from the germline V gene are SGDLS and YYNGEE. CDR3 sequence: CASSARYYTEAFF. The CDR3 region has the DNA TGTGCCAGCAGCGCTCGTTACTACACTGAAGCTTTCTTT.

The chain joins TRBV5-1 to TRBJ2-1; D unclear. Per the germline V gene, CDR1 is SGHRS and CDR2 is YFSETQ. V shed 1 base and J shed 9 bases, with 11 bases lying between them. The CDR3 loop spans 13 amino acids. Here the CDR3 reads CASSLMASTEQFF. In nucleotides, the CDR3 is TGCGCCAGCAGCTTGATGGCCAGTACTGAGCAGTTCTTC.

There are a few counts of this clonotype. The V call is TRBV7-2, the J call TRBJ1-3; TRBD1 might be the D (5 bases). There are 15 residues in the CDR3. Germline V gives CDR1 SGHTA, CDR2 FQGNSA. Deletions cut 4 bases from V and 0 bases from J, with 10 bases between. CDR3 sequence reads: CASSYGGGSGNTIYF. CDR3 nucleotide sequence: TGTGCCAGCAGCTATGGTGGGGGCTCTGGAAACACCATATATTTT.

The J gene is TRBJ2-2, the V gene TRBV15, with D unclear. Looked up from germline, CDR1 is LNHNV and CDR2 is YYDKDF (reference sequence). Deletions cut 0 bases from V and 3 bases from J, with 11 bases between. The CDR3 is 16 amino acids. CDR3 bases: TGTGCCACCAGCAGAGATCGCAGCAGGCACACCGGGGAGCTGTTTTTT. Translation gives CATSRDRSRHTGELFF.

The chain uses TRBV5-5 and TRBJ2-2; TRBD1 or TRBD2 may be the D gene (5 bases each). This CDR3 contains 13 residues. V lost 4 bases to trimming and J lost 6 bases, with 10 bases between them. Germline assignment: CDR1 SGHKS and CDR2 YYEKEE (reference sequence). In DNA form, the CDR3 reads TGTGCCAGCAGCCGGTGGGGGTCCGGGGAGCTGTTTTTT. Encoded protein: CASSRWGSGELFF.

This clonotype has only a few counts. The chain recombines TRBV4-2 with TRBJ1-1; TRBD1 aligns across 7 bases. Looked up from germline, CDR1 is LGHNA and CDR2 is YNFKEQ. The CDR3 consists of 15 residues. With 5 bases clipped from V and 6 bases from J, the junction kept 12 bases outside the gene matches. CDR3 residues: CASSIQRGRGAEAFF. Written as DNA, the CDR3 is TGTGCCAGCAGCATTCAGAGGGGGCGTGGGGCTGAAGCTTTCTTT.

This sequence joins TRBV6-5 and TRBJ1-1, with D unresolved. Per germline, CDR1 MNHEY and CDR2 SVGAGI. The CDR3 contains 12 residues. Trimming took 6 bases from V and 3 from J, leaving 8 bases between them. CDR3: CASSRADTEAFF. The DNA for the CDR3 is TGTGCCAGCAGCCGGGCGGACACTGAAGCTTTCTTT.

This rearrangement joins TRBV19 to TRBJ2-2; 7 nucleotides match TRBD1. This CDR3 has 15 amino acids. V was pared by 5 bases and J by 3 bases, with 6 bases of the junction left unmatched. Germline V gives CDR1 LNHDA, CDR2 SQIVND (reference sequence). CDR3 nucleotide sequence: TGTGCCAGTAGTGTCCGGGACAGCTACACCGGGGAGCTGTTTTTT. Translating it yields CASSVRDSYTGELFF.

The chain combines TRBV15 with TRBJ1-5; the match to TRBD1 covers 7 bases. Germline CDR1 reads LNHNV; CDR2 reads YYDKDF (reference sequence). CDR3 length equals 16 residues. J was trimmed by 3 bases and V by 1 base; bases with no gene match: 6. Here the CDR3 DNA reads TGTGCCACCAGCAGAGGCCGGGACAGCTACAATCAGCCCCAGCATTTT. Translation gives CATSRGRDSYNQPQHF.

The table lists this clonotype with a few counts. CDR3 in DNA: TGTGCCACCGGCGGACAGGGAGGCATGAACACTGAAGCTTTCTTT. Translation: CATGGQGGMNTEAFF. The V call is TRBV15, the J call TRBJ1-1, with TRBD1 matching 8 bases. The CDR3 runs 15 residues. CDR1 and CDR2 from the germline V gene are LNHNV and YYDKDF (reference sequence). Trimming cost V 8 bases and J 0 bases; bases outside gene matches: 8.

The chain is built from TRBV2 and TRBJ2-3, with D uncertain. The V gene lost 4 bases and the J gene lost 1 base, with 9 bases spanning the gap. Germline V lookup: CDR1 SNHLY, CDR2 FYNNEI. The CDR3 is 14 amino acids. The CDR3 protein is CASSVLPGTDTQYF. The CDR3 region has the DNA TGTGCCAGCAGTGTACTCCCGGGCACAGATACGCAGTATTTT.

The chain links TRBV19 to TRBJ1-1; D call uncertain. Between the trimmed V and J ends, which lost 0 bases and 4 bases, there was a span of 6 bases. The CDR3 is made up of 13 amino acids. Germline CDR1 LNHDA, CDR2 SQIVND (reference sequence). The CDR3 nucleotides are TGTGCCAGTAGTATAGACTTTGGCACTGAAGCTTTCTTT. Translating it yields CASSIDFGTEAFF.